This passage covers 17 T cell receptor beta chains from one sample sequenced in a study of Ad26.COV2.S vaccination and SARS-CoV-2 variants. The sample's treatment: 15 to 20 received Ad26.COV2.S at low or high dose, single or two shots; roughly five received placebo; per-sample allocation not given. After the first vaccine or placebo injection, samples were drawn on day 63. The table came from immunoSEQ multiplex PCR; TCRdb's copy has only in-frame clones and leaves some out. The data contain 300,000 to 400,000 clones, 75% to 90% of them singletons. Sequencing was performed on peripheral blood, taken in a trial of Ad26.COV2.S vaccine versus placebo. These receptors originate from a person between 18 and 59 years old who received the Ad26.COV2.S COVID-19 vaccine or a placebo.

This chain links TRBV18 with TRBJ1-4; D unresolved. With 3 bases removed from V and 0 bases from J, the gap between germline ends came to 11 bases. The CDR3 covers 16 residues. Per germline, CDR1 KGHSH and CDR2 LQKENI. The CDR3 nucleotides read TGTGCCAGCTCACCCGGACCGCCGGCAACTAATGAAAAACTGTTTTTT. Its protein is CASSPGPPATNEKLFF. Complete variable domain (other parts from reference TRBV18 and TRBJ1-4): NAGVMQNPRHLVRRRGQEARLRCSPMKGHSHVYWYRQLPEEGLKFMVYLQKENIIDESGMPKERFSAEFPKEGPSILRIQQVVRGDSAAYFCASSPGPPATNEKLFFGSGTQLSVL.

V and J are TRBV24-1 and TRBJ2-2, with 8 bases lining up with TRBD1. Per germline, CDR1 KGHDR and CDR2 SFDVKD. CDR3 length: 16 amino acids. V dropped 4 bases and J dropped 3; count of bases not matched to a gene: 6. The DNA for the CDR3 is TGTGCCACCAGTGACCCCTCGACAGGGGACACCGGGGAGCTGTTTTTT. It specifies CATSDPSTGDTGELFF.

This chain links TRBV10-2 with TRBJ2-5, with 9 bases lining up with TRBD2. The CDR3 totals 15 residues. Germline V gene lookup returns CDR1 WSHSY and CDR2 SAAADI. V was pared by 3 bases and J by 2 bases, with 4 bases of the junction left unmatched. As DNA, the CDR3 is TGCGCCAGCAGTGAAGGGCTAGCGGGGCAAGAGACCCAGTACTTC. This gives the protein CASSEGLAGQETQYF.

J is TRBJ1-1 and V is TRBV27; 8 bases align to TRBD1. Germline V gives CDR1 MNHEY, CDR2 SMNVEV (reference sequence). V gave up 4 bases and J gave up 1 base; unmatched junction bases: 2. The CDR3 has 14 amino acids. This chain's CDR3 is CASSSGTGNTEAFF. The CDR3 DNA follows: TGTGCCAGCAGTTCCGGGACAGGGAACACTGAAGCTTTCTTT.

This clone showed up just a few times. The chain employs TRBV4-2 and TRBJ2-7; 8 bases are a match to TRBD2. V lost 4 bases to trimming and J lost 4 bases; unmatched junction nucleotides: 15. The CDR3 contains 17 residues. In germline, CDR1 is LGHNA, CDR2 YNFKEQ. The CDR3 loop is CASSPSRGAGSSYEQYF. The CDR3 bases are TGTGCCAGCAGCCCTTCGCGGGGGGCCGGCTCATCGTACGAGCAGTACTTC.

The CDR3 sequence is CASSHKTGSYEQYF. The CDR3, as DNA: TGTGCCAGCAGTCATAAGACGGGGTCCTACGAGCAGTACTTC. The genes are TRBV6-5 and TRBJ2-7, with a weak D call TRBD2 (5 bases). The V gene lost 5 bases and the J gene lost 1 base, with 12 bases spanning the gap. Germline V gene data show CDR1 as MNHEY and CDR2 as SVGAGI. CDR3 length: 14 amino acids.

The rearrangement uses TRBV4-3 and TRBJ2-6; D might be TRBD1 (6 bases). This CDR3 is 19 amino acids long. Germline CDR1 LGHNA, CDR2 YSLEER. Trimming pared 4 bases from V and 0 bases from J, leaving 19 bases between. The CDR3 bases are TGCGCCAGCAGCCTCGACGATACAGGGTCGAGCTCTGGGGCCAACGTCCTGACTTTC. It codes for CASSLDDTGSSSGANVLTF.

This sequence joins TRBV7-9 and TRBJ1-2; 8 bases match TRBD1. The CDR3 consists of 14 residues. Losses at the gene ends were 1 base for V and 7 bases for J; bases not matched to a gene: 5. Germline assignment: CDR1 SEHNR and CDR2 FQNEAQ (reference sequence). CDR3 in amino acids: CASSLGTGIAGYTF. For the CDR3, the DNA is TGTGCCAGCAGCTTAGGGACAGGGATAGCTGGCTACACCTTC.

The chain couples TRBV3-1 (or the pseudogene TRBV3-2) to TRBJ1-6; D remains unclear. The germline V gene has CDR1 LGHDT and CDR2 YNNKEL (reference sequence). V lost 1 base to trimming and J lost 6 bases, with 4 bases between them. CDR3 length: 13 amino acids. CDR3 protein: CASSQVGNSPLHF. CDR3 nucleotides: TGTGCCAGCAGCCAAGTGGGTAATTCACCCCTCCACTTT.

The rearrangement joins TRBV6-2 or TRBV6-3 to TRBJ2-1; 13 bases agree with TRBD2. Germline assignment: CDR1 MNHEY and CDR2 SVGEGT. V gave up 6 bases and J gave up 7 bases; unmatched junction bases: 9. The CDR3 sequence is 16 residues long. The chain's CDR3 is CASSPRGTSGENEQFF. DNA for the CDR3: TGTGCCAGCAGCCCCCGCGGGACTAGCGGGGAAAATGAGCAGTTCTTC.

The rearrangement links TRBV4-2 to TRBJ2-1; 7 nucleotides agree with TRBD1. Germline trimming cut 4 bases from V and 8 bases from J; bases unmatched to any gene: 11. The CDR3 has 15 amino acids. Germline V CDR1 and CDR2: LGHNA, YNFKEQ. The CDR3 loop reads CASSRRTGPADEQFF. CDR3 sequence (DNA): TGTGCCAGCAGCCGGCGGACAGGACCGGCGGATGAGCAGTTCTTC.

CDR3 loop: CASSESGQNTEAFF. DNA for the CDR3: TGCGCCAGCAGTGAGTCGGGACAGAACACTGAAGCTTTCTTT. The chain links TRBV10-2 to TRBJ1-1; TRBD1 might be the D (6 bases). Trimming took off 0 bases at V and 1 base at J, with 6 bases between the two ends. The CDR3 has 14 residues. The germline V gene has CDR1 WSHSY and CDR2 SAAADI.

The DNA of the CDR3 is TGTGCCACCTCCGGGACAGGGGGTTACTATGGCTACACCTTC. Its translation is CATSGTGGYYGYTF. The rearrangement links TRBV27 to TRBJ1-2; 11 nucleotides align to TRBD1. The germline CDR1 and CDR2 sequences are MNHEY and SMNVEV (reference sequence). With V trimmed by 10 bases and J by 3 bases, 7 bases remained unmatched. This CDR3 is built from 14 residues.

CDR3 sequence (DNA): TGTGCCAGCAGCCCGGGACTAGCGGGGGTTGAGCAGTTCTTC. As protein: CASSPGLAGVEQFF. This rearrangement joins TRBV7-2 to TRBJ2-1; 14 bases agree with TRBD2. Germline V gene lookup returns CDR1 SGHTA and CDR2 FQGNSA. CDR3 length: 14 amino acids. Trimming cost V 5 bases and J 9 bases; bases outside gene matches: 3.

The chain has TRBV7-2 and TRBJ1-2; D ambiguous. The CDR3 runs 13 residues. Trimming took 2 bases from V and 1 from J, leaving 5 bases between them. Germline assignment: CDR1 SGHTA and CDR2 FQGNSA. This CDR3 reads CASSLQVNYGYTF. The CDR3 bases are TGTGCCAGCAGCTTACAGGTTAACTATGGCTACACCTTC.

The chain employs TRBV6-6 and TRBJ2-1, with TRBD1 matching over 7 bases. Germline CDR1 and CDR2: MNHNY and SVGAGI (reference sequence). Trimming took 6 bases from V and 3 from J; bases not matched to a gene: 11. This CDR3 comprises 16 residues. CDR3 residues: CASSSFTGVLYNEQFF. The CDR3 region has the DNA TGTGCCAGCAGCTCATTTACAGGGGTGCTCTACAATGAGCAGTTCTTC.

Concerning this clone itself: This specimen includes other DNA sequences encoding the same CDR3. The chain recombines TRBV10-3 with TRBJ2-7; no definite D call. Germline V gene sequence: CDR1 ENHRY, CDR2 SYGVKD. The CDR3 sequence is 11 residues long. Trimming stripped 1 base from V and 5 bases from J, with 3 bases between. The CDR3 region is CAISELDEQYF. CDR3 DNA: TGTGCCATCAGTGAGTTGGACGAGCAGTACTTC.